The 6 T cell receptor beta chains presented below share a single source sample, sequenced in a study of blood T cells in healthy people across ages. Together with a sample-barcoded 5' primer, a J-beta primer mix was included in a second PCR lasting about 7 to 11 cycles. From the 5' RACE reads, TCRdb called clonotypes with MiXCR, one entry per CDR3 protein. The sample lists 650,000 to 950,000 distinct CDR3 sequences, approximately 44% seen once, with about 19% in the top ten. Sequenced sample: blood. The origin of the receptors is a man in his 60s in good health.

DNA for the CDR3: TGTGCCAGCAGCCAAGGAGGGGGGACACAACAGCCCCAGCATTTT. It codes for CASSQGGGTQQPQHF. The chain couples TRBV14 to TRBJ1-5; D possibly corresponds to TRBD1 (6 bases). CDR1 and CDR2 (germline): SGHDN, FVKESK. Trimming shortened V by 1 base and J by 7 bases, and 14 bases separated the two germline ends. The CDR3 runs 15 residues.

The V and J genes are TRBV4-2 and TRBJ2-1; 11 bases agree with TRBD2. V dropped 0 bases and J dropped 9; count of bases not matched to a gene: 13. CDR1 LGHNA and CDR2 YNFKEQ come from the germline V gene. The CDR3 totals 18 residues. CDR3 residues: CASSQEKGSGGAHTEQFF. In DNA form, the CDR3 reads TGTGCCAGCAGCCAAGAAAAAGGTAGCGGGGGGGCACACACTGAGCAGTTCTTC.

This chain connects TRBV5-5 to TRBJ1-5; the D is unclear. The CDR3 extends over 15 amino acids. The germline V and J ends were trimmed by 0 bases and 2 bases, with 9 bases remaining between them. The V gene's germline CDR1 is SGHKS and CDR2 YYEKEE (reference sequence). The CDR3 DNA is TGTGCCAGCAGCTTGGGGCAGGCTGGCAATCAGCCCCAGCATTTT. Amino acids: CASSLGQAGNQPQHF.

This clonotype was recorded a few times. The V gene is TRBV3-1, the J gene TRBJ2-7; unclear D gene. The J call may be mistaken, given a closer DNA end match to TRBJ2-5. This CDR3 has 14 amino acids. Looked up from germline, CDR1 is LGHDT and CDR2 is YNNKEL (reference sequence). In DNA, the CDR3 is TGTGCCAGCAGCCAAGACGTGTCGCAGGAGACCCAGTACTTC. Amino acid sequence: CASSQDVSQETQYF.

This clonotype has just a few counts. The chain is built from TRBV28 and TRBJ2-7, with D perhaps given as TRBD1 or TRBD2 (5 bases each). This CDR3 region has 13 residues. The V and J ends lost 6 bases and 0 bases respectively, with 9 bases between them. CDR1 and CDR2 from the germline V gene are MDHEN and SYDVKM. CDR3 amino acids: CASSGTDSYEQYF. The DNA for the CDR3 is TGTGCCAGCAGCGGGACGGACTCCTACGAGCAGTACTTC. Complete variable domain (other parts from reference TRBV28 and TRBJ2-7): DVKVTQSSRYLVKRTGEKVFLECVQDMDHENMFWYRQDPGLGLRLIYFSYDVKMKEKGDIPEGYSVSREKKERFSLILESASTNQTSMYLCASSGTDSYEQYFGPGTRLTVT.

The chain uses TRBV7-2 and TRBJ1-6, with D unresolved. Trimming cost V 8 bases and J 5 bases, with 7 bases left between them. Germline V lookup: CDR1 SGHTA, CDR2 FQGNSA. CDR3 size: 12 residues. The CDR3 bases are TGTGCCAGCGGGGTCAATAATTCACCCCTCCACTTT. Translation gives CASGVNNSPLHF.